These 10 T cell receptor beta chains originate from one sample sequenced in a study of CD8 T cells in ankylosing spondylitis. TCRdb independently ran MiXCR on the 5' RACE reads; one entry per CDR3 protein. The sample contains 35,000 to 50,000 distinct CDR3 sequences, approximately 10% of which appear only once. Specimen: blood, either unsorted or a sorted T cell fraction (not recorded which). The receptors derive from a male donor with ankylosing spondylitis or in good health (not recorded which).

This clonotype was seen repeatedly, ten times or more. This rearrangement joins TRBV12-3 or TRBV12-4 to TRBJ1-5; the match to TRBD1 covers 9 bases. This CDR3 is built from 13 residues. J was trimmed by 7 bases and V by 7 bases; bases with no gene match: 5. Here the CDR3 reads CASTMTGGQPQHF. CDR3 in DNA: TGTGCCAGCACCATGACAGGGGGACAGCCCCAGCATTTT.

This clonotype was detected many times. The chain employs TRBV12-3 or TRBV12-4 and TRBJ1-5, with TRBD1 matching over 9 bases. The CDR3 is 15 amino acids. V was clipped by 6 bases and J by 0 bases; unmatched bases: 3. CDR3 nucleotide sequence: TGTGCCAGCAGCAAGGGACAGGGTAGCAATCAGCCCCAGCATTTT. This translates into CASSKGQGSNQPQHF.

This clonotype was detected ten times or more. The rearrangement joins TRBV5-1 to TRBJ2-1; 9 bases align to TRBD1. Germline loops: CDR1 SGHRS, CDR2 YFSETQ. The CDR3 totals 15 residues. Trimming at V came to 7 bases and at J to 8 bases, leaving 13 bases not matched to a gene. The CDR3 sequence: CASCPVGTGLDEQFF. CDR3 nucleotide sequence: TGCGCCAGCTGCCCGGTGGGGACAGGGCTCGATGAGCAGTTCTTC.

This chain links TRBV5-1 with TRBJ1-1, with 7 nucleotides matching TRBD1. The CDR3 contains 17 residues. Germline loops: CDR1 SGHRS, CDR2 YFSETQ. V trimming: 5 bases; J trimming: 4 bases; junction bases outside the gene matches: 17. CDR3 in amino acids: CASSLDGTDLRSTEAFF. The CDR3 region has the DNA TGCGCCAGCAGTCTGGACGGGACAGATCTTCGGAGCACTGAAGCTTTCTTT.

This clonotype was counted many times. This chain uses TRBV4-2 with TRBJ2-7; 9 nucleotides match TRBD2. Germline V gene lookup returns CDR1 LGHNA and CDR2 YNFKEQ. J was trimmed by 1 base and V by 0 bases; bases with no gene match: 16. The CDR3 is made up of 20 amino acids. The DNA for the CDR3 is TGTGCCAGCAGCCAAGATCCGGCTAGCGGGGCCGACACGTGGTCCTACGAGCAGTACTTC. As protein: CASSQDPASGADTWSYEQYF.

The genes are TRBV7-9 and TRBJ2-5; possible D gene TRBD1, 6 bases. The germline V gene has CDR1 SEHNR and CDR2 FQNEAQ (reference sequence). The CDR3 loop spans 15 amino acids. V lost 5 bases and J 2 bases, leaving 15 bases between the germline ends. The CDR3 nucleotides read TGTGCCAGCAGCACAACCGGACAGCCGCAAGAGACCCAGTACTTC. Amino acid sequence: CASSTTGQPQETQYF. The entire variable domain, with the rest obtained from reference TRBV7-9 and TRBJ2-5, is as follows: DTGVSQNPRHKITKRGQNVTFRCDPISEHNRLYWYRQTLGQGPEFLTYFQNEAQLEKSRLLSDRFSAERPKGSFSTLEIQRTEQGDSAMYLCASSTTGQPQETQYFGPGTRLLVL.

This clonotype was seen ten or more times. The chain joins TRBV12-3 or TRBV12-4 to TRBJ1-1, with TRBD1 identical over 12 bases. The CDR3 is made up of 17 amino acids. Losses at the gene ends were 5 bases for V and 3 bases for J; bases not matched to a gene: 10. In DNA, the CDR3 is TGTGCCAGCAGTGCGCGCGGGACAGGGGGCGTTTACACTGAAGCTTTCTTT. Residues: CASSARGTGGVYTEAFF.

This clonotype was detected ten times or more. The chain joins TRBV5-1 to TRBJ2-7, with D unresolved. Germline CDR1 reads SGHRS; CDR2 reads YFSETQ. Trimming removed 1 base at V and 2 bases at J, with 13 bases between. The CDR3 consists of 15 residues. The CDR3: CASSLSGDPAYEQYF. The CDR3 coding sequence is TGCGCCAGCAGCTTGAGTGGGGATCCAGCCTACGAGCAGTACTTC.

There are many counts of this clonotype. The chain recombines TRBV10-3 with TRBJ2-3; D possibly corresponds to TRBD1 (5 bases). Germline assignment: CDR1 ENHRY and CDR2 SYGVKD. The CDR3 loop spans 14 amino acids. V dropped 4 bases and J dropped 3 bases, with 11 bases sitting between them. DNA for the CDR3: TGTGCCATCAGTGGTAGGGGAAGGACAGATACGCAGTATTTT. Encoded protein: CAISGRGRTDTQYF.

This clonotype has more than one count but fewer than ten. A much larger clone is a single base away; this may be a read error. The chain employs TRBV5-1 and TRBJ2-3, with D hard to call. This CDR3 is built from 16 residues. The germline V and J ends were trimmed by 7 bases and 5 bases, with 23 bases remaining between them. The germline CDR1 and CDR2 sequences are SGHRS and YFSETQ. The CDR3 loop reads CASSAGAAPLRDTQYF. The CDR3 DNA sequence: TGCGCCAGCTCGGCCGGAGCAGCACCTCTCAGAGATACGCAGTATTTT.